These 19 T cell receptor beta chains were all obtained from the same sample, sequenced in a study of blood T cell repertoires in COVID-19. Generated by immunoSEQ multiplex PCR, the TCRdb table keeps only in-frame clones and is missing some. Of 120,000 to 150,000 clones in the sample, over 80% were seen once. The source material was peripheral blood. These receptors all stem from a woman in her forties with active or convalescent COVID-19.

The chain carries TRBV28 and TRBJ2-7; 7 bases are shared with TRBD2. V lost 5 bases, J lost 5 bases, and 6 bases stayed unmatched. This CDR3 has 13 amino acids. The germline CDR1 and CDR2 sequences are MDHEN and SYDVKM. The CDR3 reads CASSPGRVNEQYF. CDR3 in DNA: TGTGCCAGCAGTCCGGGGAGGGTGAACGAGCAGTACTTC.

The chain joins TRBV28 to TRBJ2-5, with a weak D call TRBD2 (6 bases). The germline gives CDR1 MDHEN, CDR2 SYDVKM. CDR3 length: 17 residues. V gave up 2 bases and J gave up 2 bases, with 18 bases separating them. This CDR3 reads CASSLAGTSTPQETQYF. The CDR3 DNA follows: TGTGCCAGCAGTTTAGCCGGGACTTCAACCCCTCAAGAGACCCAGTACTTC.

The genes are TRBV6-5 and TRBJ1-4; perhaps TRBD1 as D (6 bases). Trimming took 8 bases from V and 7 from J, leaving 17 bases between them. The germline gives CDR1 MNHEY, CDR2 SVGAGI. The CDR3 runs 14 residues. The CDR3 DNA is TGTGCCAGCGGAAAACAGGGCCTGGGTGAAAAACTGTTTTTT. Translated: CASGKQGLGEKLFF.

J is TRBJ1-1 and V is TRBV12-3 or TRBV12-4; D remains unclear. This CDR3 contains 13 residues. V was trimmed by 6 bases and J by 4 bases, leaving 12 bases between them. CDR3 sequence: CASSFEVLTEAFF. The CDR3 bases are TGTGCCAGCAGCTTTGAGGTTCTCACTGAAGCTTTCTTT.

The gene calls are TRBV15 and TRBJ2-3; D gene unclear. Germline CDR1 and CDR2: LNHNV and YYDKDF (reference sequence). Trimming left V 3 bases short and J 7 bases short, with 11 bases between. This CDR3 contains 13 residues. The CDR3 here is CATSRGRTYTQYF. The CDR3 DNA reads as TGTGCCACCAGCAGGGGCCGAACGTATACGCAGTATTTT.

This sequence joins TRBV3-1 (or the pseudogene TRBV3-2) and TRBJ2-7; D possibly corresponds to TRBD2 (5 bases). The CDR3 covers 14 residues. V shed 0 bases and J shed 6 bases, with 12 bases lying between them. Germline CDR1 is LGHDT and CDR2 is YNNKEL (reference sequence). The CDR3: CASSQDVPAGEQYF. DNA for the CDR3: TGTGCCAGCAGCCAAGATGTCCCGGCGGGCGAGCAGTACTTC.

J is TRBJ2-3 and V is TRBV28; 9 nucleotides agree with TRBD2. With 7 bases clipped from V and 6 bases from J, the junction kept 17 bases outside the gene matches. CDR3 length: 17 amino acids. The V gene's germline CDR1 is MDHEN and CDR2 SYDVKM. The CDR3 DNA is TGTGCCAGCACCCCGGTTGGGAGCGGGAGGCCCGTGGATACGCAGTATTTT. This encodes CASTPVGSGRPVDTQYF.

The chain is built from TRBV7-2 and TRBJ1-1, with 7 bases aligning to TRBD1. Germline V gene sequence: CDR1 SGHTA, CDR2 FQGNSA. With 2 bases clipped from V and 9 bases from J, the junction kept 6 bases outside the gene matches. This CDR3 contains 13 residues. CDR3 bases: TGTGCCAGCAGCTTACGAGGACAGGTAAAAGCTTTCTTT. Protein product: CASSLRGQVKAFF.

The rearrangement links TRBV5-4 to TRBJ1-1; a possible D gene is TRBD1 (6 bases). Germline V gene data show CDR1 as SGHNT and CDR2 as YYREEE (reference sequence). CDR3 size: 12 residues. V lost 10 bases and J lost 2, with 12 bases in between. CDR3 nucleotide sequence: TGTGCCTCCGGGGGGGGCAACACTGAAGCTTTCTTT. It specifies CASGGGNTEAFF.

J is TRBJ1-2 and V is TRBV5-6, with TRBD1 as a possible D gene (5 bases). The CDR3 extends over 14 amino acids. The germline V gene has CDR1 SGHDT and CDR2 YYEEEE. V shed 4 bases and J shed 7 bases, with 17 bases lying between them. This CDR3 reads CASSLVGGRAGYTF. For the CDR3, the DNA is TGTGCCAGCAGCCTGGTCGGGGGACGAGCTGGCTACACCTTC.

This chain uses TRBV18 with TRBJ1-1, with 10 bases lining up with TRBD1. This CDR3 has 23 amino acids. The V gene's germline CDR1 is KGHSH and CDR2 LQKENI. Trimming cost V 3 bases and J 1 base; bases outside gene matches: 26. The CDR3 DNA is TGTGCCAGCTCACCCTCCCCGTATCAGTCCCTACCGGGACAGGGGTATAGGAACACTGAAGCTTTCTTT. Protein: CASSPSPYQSLPGQGYRNTEAFF.

This chain uses TRBV29-1 with TRBJ2-5; TRBD2 is a possible D gene (6 bases). Germline assignment: CDR1 SQVTM and CDR2 ANQGSEA. The CDR3 extends over 13 amino acids. V dropped 3 bases and J dropped 6 bases, with 14 bases sitting between them. DNA for the CDR3: TGCAGCGTTGAGGGGGGTGGTGGGAAGACCCAGTACTTC. It translates to CSVEGGGGKTQYF.

This clone was counted a single time. This sequence joins TRBV14 and TRBJ2-5, with 8 bases that match TRBD1. CDR1 SGHDN and CDR2 FVKESK come from the germline V gene. V lost 4 bases and J lost 3; bases outside the gene matches: 10. The CDR3 is 16 amino acids. Here the CDR3 DNA reads TGTGCCAGCAGCCGGAAGTCAGCGGACAGGGAAGAGACCCAGTACTTC. It encodes CASSRKSADREETQYF.

The table lists this clone with a count of one. This chain connects TRBV2 to TRBJ1-4, with D perhaps matching TRBD1 (5 bases). CDR3 length: 13 amino acids. V shed 6 bases and J shed 7 bases, with 12 bases lying between them. Germline lookup yields CDR1 SNHLY and CDR2 FYNNEI. The CDR3 sequence: CASRIGVREKLFF. As DNA, the CDR3 is TGTGCCAGCAGGATAGGGGTGCGTGAAAAACTGTTTTTT.

V and J are TRBV9 and TRBJ2-5, with D uncertain. Trimming cost V 5 bases and J 5 bases, with 16 bases left between them. Germline CDR1 is SGDLS and CDR2 is YYNGEE. The CDR3 sequence is 14 residues long. Here the CDR3 reads CASSQPGPRETQYF. In DNA, the CDR3 is TGTGCCAGCAGTCAACCGGGTCCCCGGGAGACCCAGTACTTC.

V and J are TRBV7-9 and TRBJ2-2; D remains unclear. This CDR3 has 12 amino acids. The V end lost 5 bases, the J end lost 8 bases, and 9 bases lay between the germline ends. The germline CDR1 and CDR2 sequences are SEHNR and FQNEAQ (reference sequence). DNA for the CDR3: TGTGCCAGCAGCCCCGAGTCGGGGGAGCTGTTTTTT. Encoded protein: CASSPESGELFF.

The chain joins TRBV6-5 to TRBJ2-7, with D possibly matching TRBD1 (6 bases). Germline V CDR1 and CDR2: MNHEY, SVGAGI. Deletions cut 5 bases from V and 1 base from J, with 12 bases between. The CDR3 extends over 14 amino acids. The CDR3 nucleotides are TGTGCCAGCAGTCGAGACAGGTATTCCTACGAGCAGTACTTC. This sequence encodes CASSRDRYSYEQYF.

The V and J genes are TRBV6-2 or TRBV6-3 and TRBJ1-5; 7 bases fit TRBD1. This CDR3 contains 18 residues. V gave up 5 bases and J gave up 0 bases; unmatched junction bases: 13. CDR1 is MNHEY, CDR2 SVGEGT, per germline. Here the CDR3 DNA reads TGTGCCAGCAGTCAATCACAGGGGTCCCCGCTTAGCAATCAGCCCCAGCATTTT. Amino acid sequence: CASSQSQGSPLSNQPQHF.

The chain is built from TRBV28 and TRBJ1-3; 8 nucleotides align to TRBD1. This CDR3 comprises 13 residues. V was pared by 8 bases and J by 4 bases, with 4 bases of the junction left unmatched. In germline, CDR1 is MDHEN, CDR2 SYDVKM. CDR3 nucleotides: TGTGCCAGCTCGACAGGGGCGGGAAACACCATATATTTT. Translating it yields CASSTGAGNTIYF. The full variable domain, its missing parts supplied by reference TRBV28 and TRBJ1-3, is DVKVTQSSRYLVKRTGEKVFLECVQDMDHENMFWYRQDPGLGLRLIYFSYDVKMKEKGDIPEGYSVSREKKERFSLILESASTNQTSMYLCASSTGAGNTIYFGEGSWLTVV.